A single sample is the source of the 25 T cell receptor beta chains below, sequenced in a study of cytomegalovirus exposure and HLA in healthy donors. The PCR had 60 Vbeta and 13 Jbeta primers. The assay was immunoSEQ multiplex PCR, and TCRdb's table has in-frame clones only and misses some. The sample has 130,000 to 150,000 clones; around 80% are singletons. Sequencing was done on a sample of PBMCs. The receptors originated from a man aged 30 to 39 in good health and CMV-seropositive.

This sequence joins TRBV5-1 and TRBJ2-3, with 14 nucleotides matching TRBD2. Trimming at V came to 2 bases and at J to 5 bases, leaving 7 bases not matched to a gene. The length of the CDR3 is 17 residues. Germline CDR1 is SGHRS and CDR2 is YFSETQ. The CDR3: CASSFPPGLAGVDTQYF. The CDR3 bases are TGCGCCAGCAGCTTCCCCCCGGGACTAGCGGGAGTAGATACGCAGTATTTT.

The chain links TRBV4-2 to TRBJ2-1; 7 nucleotides agree with TRBD1. The germline V gene encodes CDR1 LGHNA and CDR2 YNFKEQ. V trimming: 3 bases; J trimming: 6 bases; junction bases outside the gene matches: 8. The CDR3 is 15 amino acids. CDR3 nucleotide sequence: TGTGCCAGCAGCCACGGTGACAGGGACGGCAATGAGCAGTTCTTC. It specifies CASSHGDRDGNEQFF.

The rearrangement joins TRBV29-1 to TRBJ1-2; TRBD1 agrees at 8 bases. This CDR3 spans 12 amino acids. Trimming removed 7 bases from V and 3 bases from J; junction bases left unmatched: 4. CDR1 and CDR2 (germline): SQVTM, ANQGSEA. CDR3 bases: TGCAGCGCCCCACAGGGGGACTATGGCTACACCTTC. Translating gives CSAPQGDYGYTF.

The gene calls are TRBV5-1 and TRBJ2-1, with D perhaps TRBD2 (7 bases). V dropped 0 bases and J dropped 2 bases, with 9 bases sitting between them. The CDR3 consists of 15 residues. CDR1 SGHRS and CDR2 YFSETQ come from the germline V gene. The CDR3 DNA is TGCGCCAGCAGCTTGGGGGGGGGCCCCTACAATGAGCAGTTCTTC. Amino acid sequence: CASSLGGGPYNEQFF.

V usage is TRBV7-2 and J usage is TRBJ2-5, with TRBD2 matching 10 bases. Trimming removed 2 bases from V and 5 bases from J; junction bases left unmatched: 8. CDR1 is SGHTA, CDR2 FQGNSA, per germline. This CDR3 spans 16 amino acids. DNA of the CDR3: TGTGCCAGCAGCTTAACTAGCGGGGCTGCCCGCGAGACCCAGTACTTC. This gives the protein CASSLTSGAARETQYF.

V and J are TRBV5-4 and TRBJ1-4, with TRBD1 matching over 8 bases. This CDR3 contains 15 residues. Germline CDR1 reads SGHNT; CDR2 reads YYREEE (reference sequence). The V gene end was trimmed by 0 bases and the J gene end by 5 bases; junction bases not matched to a gene: 3. CDR3 coding DNA: TGTGCCAGCAGCTTGGGACAGGGGCTAAATGAAAAACTGTTTTTT. This codes for CASSLGQGLNEKLFF.

In this sample, this clone turned up a few times. The rearrangement links TRBV28 to TRBJ2-5; 10 nucleotides align to TRBD2. Germline CDR1 is MDHEN and CDR2 is SYDVKM. The CDR3 spans 17 residues. The J segment lost 1 base and the V segment lost 2 bases, leaving 7 bases of the junction unmatched. Written as DNA, the CDR3 is TGTGCCAGCAGTTTAGGCCTAGCGGGAGCCCCCCAAGAGACCCAGTACTTC. Translated, it gives CASSLGLAGAPQETQYF. Based on the CDR3 plus reference TRBV28 and TRBJ2-5, the full variable domain is DVKVTQSSRYLVKRTGEKVFLECVQDMDHENMFWYRQDPGLGLRLIYFSYDVKMKEKGDIPEGYSVSREKKERFSLILESASTNQTSMYLCASSLGLAGAPQETQYFGPGTRLLVL.

This chain links TRBV14 with TRBJ2-1, with TRBD2 identical over 10 bases. The J segment lost 4 bases and the V segment lost 3 bases, leaving 6 bases of the junction unmatched. The CDR3 is 16 residues long. Per germline, CDR1 SGHDN and CDR2 FVKESK. CDR3: CASSHRTSGTYNEQFF. The CDR3 DNA follows: TGTGCCAGCAGCCATAGAACTAGCGGGACATACAATGAGCAGTTCTTC.

The chain carries TRBV10-2 and TRBJ1-5; a possible D gene is TRBD1 (5 bases). The CDR3 is 15 residues long. The ends were cut back, 0 bases at V and 2 bases at J, with 8 bases in the middle. The V gene's germline CDR1 is WSHSY and CDR2 SAAADI. In nucleotides, the CDR3 is TGCGCCAGCAGTGAGTCGGGGCAGGGCAATCAGCCCCAGCATTTT. This gives the protein CASSESGQGNQPQHF.

This chain uses TRBV6-5 with TRBJ1-2, with D maybe TRBD1 (6 bases). Germline V CDR1 and CDR2: MNHEY, SVGAGI. This CDR3 is built from 15 residues. Trimming stripped 0 bases from V and 6 bases from J, with 14 bases between. The CDR3 region has the DNA TGTGCCAGCAGTTACTCGATGGGACATCTCAATGGCTACACCTTC. Its translation is CASSYSMGHLNGYTF.

This chain connects TRBV6-5 to TRBJ1-3, with D possibly TRBD1 on 5 matching bases. The germline V and J ends were trimmed by 6 bases and 1 base, with 7 bases remaining between them. This CDR3 is 13 amino acids long. CDR1 and CDR2 from the germline V gene are MNHEY and SVGAGI. The CDR3 DNA follows: TGTGCCAGCAGAAGACAGTCTGGAAACACCATATATTTT. This gives the protein CASRRQSGNTIYF.

The V and J genes are TRBV27 and TRBJ2-1; 7 bases line up with TRBD2. V trimming: 0 bases; J trimming: 0 bases; junction bases outside the gene matches: 5. This CDR3 is built from 17 residues. Germline CDR1 and CDR2: MNHEY and SMNVEV (reference sequence). CDR3 nucleotide sequence: TGTGCCAGCAGTTTATCGCTAGCGGATAGCTCCTACAATGAGCAGTTCTTC. Encoded protein: CASSLSLADSSYNEQFF.

The rearrangement links TRBV5-1 to TRBJ2-3, with D possibly matching TRBD1 (6 bases). Trimming removed 6 bases at V and 3 bases at J, with 14 bases between. This CDR3 has 14 residues. CDR1 is SGHRS, CDR2 YFSETQ, per germline. CDR3 residues: CASTLNRVTDTQYF. CDR3 nucleotide sequence: TGCGCCAGCACCTTAAACAGGGTAACAGATACGCAGTATTTT. The variable domain in full, with the rest retrieved from reference TRBV5-1 and TRBJ2-3, is KAGVTQTPRYLIKTRGQQVTLSCSPISGHRSVSWYQQTPGQGLQFLFEYFSETQRNKGNFPGRFSGRQFSNSRSEMNVSTLELGDSALYLCASTLNRVTDTQYFGPGTRLTVL.

CDR3 loop: CASSPQFSGDGVYGNTIYF. The DNA for the CDR3 is TGTGCCAGCTCACCACAGTTTTCGGGAGACGGAGTTTATGGAAACACCATATATTTT. V gene TRBV18 combines with J gene TRBJ1-3, with no clear D. The germline V gene has CDR1 KGHSH and CDR2 LQKENI. CDR3 length equals 19 residues. V lost 1 base and J lost 3, with 22 bases in between. The full variable domain, its missing parts supplied by reference TRBV18 and TRBJ1-3, is NAGVMQNPRHLVRRRGQEARLRCSPMKGHSHVYWYRQLPEEGLKFMVYLQKENIIDESGMPKERFSAEFPKEGPSILRIQQVVRGDSAAYFCASSPQFSGDGVYGNTIYFGEGSWLTVV.

The chain links TRBV6-6 to TRBJ2-7; D gene ambiguous. The V and J ends lost 4 bases and 4 bases respectively, with 8 bases between them. This CDR3 contains 12 residues. CDR1 and CDR2 (germline): MNHNY, SVGAGI (reference sequence). CDR3 loop: CASSSPLYEQYF. DNA of the CDR3: TGTGCCAGCAGTTCGCCACTATACGAGCAGTACTTC.

The CDR3: CASSYDQRNTGELFF. The CDR3, as DNA: TGTGCCAGCAGTTACGACCAGCGGAACACCGGGGAGCTGTTTTTT. V is TRBV6-5 and J is TRBJ2-2; D unresolved. CDR1 MNHEY and CDR2 SVGAGI come from the germline V gene. The CDR3 spans 15 residues. Trimming removed 2 bases from V and 1 base from J, with 8 bases in between.

The CDR3 DNA sequence: TGTGCCAGCAGGTCCGGGACTAATGAAAAACTGTTTTTT. Its translation is CASRSGTNEKLFF. The V gene is TRBV2, the J gene TRBJ1-4, with D hard to call. The CDR3 has 13 residues. The germline V gene encodes CDR1 SNHLY and CDR2 FYNNEI. Trimming removed 6 bases from V and 2 bases from J, with 7 bases in between. Combining the CDR3 with reference TRBV2 and TRBJ1-4 gives the whole variable domain EPEVTQTPSHQVTQMGQEVILRCVPISNHLYFYWYRQILGQKVEFLVSFYNNEISEKSEIFDDQFSVERPDGSNFTLKIRSTKLEDSAMYFCASRSGTNEKLFFGSGTQLSVL.

The chain recombines TRBV18 with TRBJ2-4, with 11 bases fitting TRBD1. J lost 0 bases, V lost 3 bases, and 4 bases had no gene match. Germline-derived CDR1 and CDR2 are KGHSH and LQKENI. The CDR3 loop spans 17 amino acids. CDR3 in DNA: TGTGCCAGCTCACCGGGACAGGGGGTCCTAGCCAAAAACATTCAGTACTTC. It encodes CASSPGQGVLAKNIQYF. The variable domain in full, completed from reference TRBV18 and TRBJ2-4, reads NAGVMQNPRHLVRRRGQEARLRCSPMKGHSHVYWYRQLPEEGLKFMVYLQKENIIDESGMPKERFSAEFPKEGPSILRIQQVVRGDSAAYFCASSPGQGVLAKNIQYFGAGTRLSVL.

DNA of the CDR3: TGCAGCGTTGCCGGGATGGAAAACACTGAAGCTTTCTTT. This codes for CSVAGMENTEAFF. The chain employs TRBV29-1 and TRBJ1-1; D is undetermined. V lost 4 bases, J lost 2 bases, and 11 bases lay in between. The CDR3 is 13 residues long. Germline lookup yields CDR1 SQVTM and CDR2 ANQGSEA.

The V call is TRBV30, the J call TRBJ1-1; 10 bases fit TRBD1. V shed 5 bases, J shed 6 bases, and the junction held 6 bases outside the gene matches. Germline CDR1 reads GTSNPN; CDR2 reads SVGIG (reference sequence). There are 13 residues in the CDR3. CDR3 residues: CAWGTGVTAEAFF. CDR3 DNA sequence: TGTGCCTGGGGGACAGGGGTGACGGCTGAAGCTTTCTTT. The variable domain in full, completed from reference TRBV30 and TRBJ1-1, reads SQTIHQWPATLVQPVGSPLSLECTVEGTSNPNLYWYRQAAGRGLQLLFYSVGIGQISSEVPQNLSASRPQDRQFILSSKKLLLSDSGFYLCAWGTGVTAEAFFGQGTRLTVV.

The chain is built from TRBV6-5 and TRBJ1-1, with a weak D call TRBD1 (5 bases). Trimming took 0 bases from V and 0 from J, leaving 11 bases between them. The CDR3 sequence is 16 residues long. Per the germline V gene, CDR1 is MNHEY and CDR2 is SVGAGI. The CDR3 bases are TGTGCCAGCAGTTACTCTCCCGGCAGGGTGAACACTGAAGCTTTCTTT. Protein product: CASSYSPGRVNTEAFF.

The rearrangement links TRBV19 to TRBJ2-2; TRBD1 is a possible D gene (5 bases). V gave up 3 bases and J gave up 6 bases, with 5 bases separating them. Germline lookup yields CDR1 LNHDA and CDR2 SQIVND (reference sequence). This CDR3 spans 12 amino acids. CDR3 DNA: TGTGCCAGTAGTATCAGGGCCGGGGAGCTGTTTTTT. It specifies CASSIRAGELFF. Full variable domain (outside the CDR3, taken from reference TRBV19 and TRBJ2-2): DGGITQSPKYLFRKEGQNVTLSCEQNLNHDAMYWYRQDPGQGLRLIYYSQIVNDFQKGDIAEGYSVSREKKESFPLTVTSAQKNPTAFYLCASSIRAGELFFGEGSRLTVL.

The chain uses TRBV6-1 and TRBJ2-7; 12 bases map to TRBD1. Germline V gives CDR1 MNHNS, CDR2 SASEGT. The V and J ends lost 6 bases and 2 bases, in that order; junction bases with no gene match: 5. The CDR3 extends over 15 amino acids. CDR3 nucleotides: TGTGCCAGCAGGGGGACAGGGGGCCCTACCTACGAGCAGTACTTC. It translates to CASRGTGGPTYEQYF.

The chain links TRBV2 to TRBJ2-4, with D perhaps matching TRBD2 (6 bases). This CDR3 spans 12 amino acids. Trimming shortened V by 5 bases and J by 6 bases, and 8 bases separated the two germline ends. Germline V gene lookup returns CDR1 SNHLY and CDR2 FYNNEI. In nucleotides, the CDR3 is TGTGCCAGCAGTCCGGGACTAAACATTCAGTACTTC. The encoded protein is CASSPGLNIQYF.

V gene TRBV4-1 combines with J gene TRBJ2-3; TRBD1 is a possible D gene (6 bases). V was cut by 3 bases and J by 4 bases, with 14 bases left in between. CDR1 and CDR2 from the germline V gene are MGHRA and YSYEKL. CDR3 length: 15 residues. The CDR3 sequence: CASSQVGGFPDTQYF. For the CDR3, the DNA is TGCGCCAGCAGCCAGGTAGGGGGTTTTCCAGATACGCAGTATTTT.